This is a list of T cell receptor beta chains from one sample in a study of blood T cells in healthy people across ages. In TCRdb, the 5' RACE reads were re-called with MiXCR into one record per CDR3 protein. The sample comprises about a million distinct CDR3 sequences, approximately 50% of which are singletons, and 20% to 25% rests with the top ten. Specimen: blood. Receptors originate from a woman in her fifties or sixties in good health. Both conserved end residues are part of each CDR3. The D gene is left open where the match is weak. The size of a clone is reported for some rows only, either as once, few or many, or as a class for expanded clones.

TRBV4-1	15	.	TRBJ2-7	.	TGCGCCAGCAGCCAAGATAACGGCAGGGTCTACGAGCAGTACTTC	CASSQDNGRVYEQYF
TRBV29-1	13	.	TRBJ2-1	TRBD2	TGCAGCGGGGGACTAGGCAACTACAATGAGCAGTTCTTC	CSGGLGNYNEQFF
TRBV7-9	13	.	TRBJ2-1	.	TGTGCCAGCAGCTTACTTGGTGCTGGTGAGCAGTTCTTC	CASSLLGAGEQFF
TRBV9	14	.	TRBJ1-5	.	TGTGCCAGCAGCGTAGATTGGCAGGATCAGCCCCAGCATTTT	CASSVDWQDQPQHF
TRBV12-3/TRBV12-4	13	.	TRBJ1-4	.	TGTGCCAGCATGATTGACAGAAATGAAAAACTGTTTTTT	CASMIDRNEKLFF
TRBV7-9	17	once	TRBJ2-1	TRBD2	TGTGCCAGCAGCTTTAGCCTAGCGGGAGACGGGGTCAATGAGCAGTTCTTC	CASSFSLAGDGVNEQFF
TRBV7-9	15	.	TRBJ1-2	TRBD1	TGTGCCAGCGCAAGGCGCGGGGGACAGGGTTTGGGCTACACCTTC	CASARRGGQGLGYTF
TRBV20-1	11	.	TRBJ2-7	.	TGCAGTGCGGCGACAGGCGGCGAGCAGTACTTC	CSAATGGEQYF
TRBV7-2	16	.	TRBJ2-3	.	TGTGCCAGCAGCCGCCAGAGGGTGGGAGGCCGAGATACGCAGTATTTT	CASSRQRVGGRDTQYF
TRBV20-1	12	.	TRBJ2-1	.	TGCAGTGCGGGGAGACGGCCTAATGAGCAGTTCTTC	CSAGRRPNEQFF
TRBV7-9	15	.	TRBJ1-2	.	TGTGCCAGCAGCCTCTTGACAGCGCCAGGATATGGCTACACCTTC	CASSLLTAPGYGYTF
TRBV4-2	16	few	TRBJ2-7	TRBD1	TGTGCCGGCAGCCAATCAACCGGGGACAGACCCTACGAGCAGTACTTC	CAGSQSTGDRPYEQYF
TRBV7-2	18	.	TRBJ2-7	TRBD2	TGTGCCAGCAGCAAAGGACTAGCGGGCCTTGGGAGCTCCTACGAGCAGTACTTC	CASSKGLAGLGSSYEQYF
TRBV6-5	16	.	TRBJ2-7	TRBD1	TGTGCCAGCAGTCAGCGTGCCGGGACAGCTATCGCCGAGCAGTACTTC	CASSQRAGTAIAEQYF